This T cell receptor beta chain was recorded in a study of cytomegalovirus exposure and HLA in healthy donors. Method: immunoSEQ multiplex PCR; TCRdb's copy keeps in-frame clones and lacks some. The sample holds about 110,000 clones, roughly 84% seen once. Among the 120 subjects of the validation cohort, separate from the roughly 670-subject first cohort, were the donors. The source material was PBMCs. The TCR sequence derives from a woman between 18 and 29 years old in good health and CMV-seronegative.

The CDR3: CASSYKPSGGAWEQYF. In nucleotides, the CDR3 is TGTGCCAGCAGCTACAAACCTAGCGGGGGGGCCTGGGAGCAGTACTTC. The rearrangement uses TRBV28 and TRBJ2-7, with 12 bases identical to TRBD2. CDR3 size: 16 residues. Germline CDR1 is MDHEN and CDR2 is SYDVKM. The V gene end was trimmed by 6 bases and the J gene end by 7 bases; junction bases not matched to a gene: 13.